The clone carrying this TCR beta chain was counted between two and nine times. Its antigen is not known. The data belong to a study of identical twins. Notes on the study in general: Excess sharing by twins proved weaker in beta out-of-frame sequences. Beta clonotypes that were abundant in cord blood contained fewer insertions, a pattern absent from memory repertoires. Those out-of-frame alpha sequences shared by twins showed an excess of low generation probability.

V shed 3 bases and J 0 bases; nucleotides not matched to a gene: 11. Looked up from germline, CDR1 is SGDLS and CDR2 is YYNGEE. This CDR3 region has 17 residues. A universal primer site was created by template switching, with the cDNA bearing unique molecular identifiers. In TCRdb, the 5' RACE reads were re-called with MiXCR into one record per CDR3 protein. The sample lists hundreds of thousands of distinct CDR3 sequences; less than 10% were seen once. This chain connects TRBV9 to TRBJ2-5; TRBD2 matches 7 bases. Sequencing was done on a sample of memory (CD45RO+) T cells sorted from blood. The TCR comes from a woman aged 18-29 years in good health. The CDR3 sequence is CASSAIPGLPHQETQYF. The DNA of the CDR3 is TGTGCCAGCAGCGCGATTCCGGGACTACCCCACCAAGAGACCCAGTACTTC.